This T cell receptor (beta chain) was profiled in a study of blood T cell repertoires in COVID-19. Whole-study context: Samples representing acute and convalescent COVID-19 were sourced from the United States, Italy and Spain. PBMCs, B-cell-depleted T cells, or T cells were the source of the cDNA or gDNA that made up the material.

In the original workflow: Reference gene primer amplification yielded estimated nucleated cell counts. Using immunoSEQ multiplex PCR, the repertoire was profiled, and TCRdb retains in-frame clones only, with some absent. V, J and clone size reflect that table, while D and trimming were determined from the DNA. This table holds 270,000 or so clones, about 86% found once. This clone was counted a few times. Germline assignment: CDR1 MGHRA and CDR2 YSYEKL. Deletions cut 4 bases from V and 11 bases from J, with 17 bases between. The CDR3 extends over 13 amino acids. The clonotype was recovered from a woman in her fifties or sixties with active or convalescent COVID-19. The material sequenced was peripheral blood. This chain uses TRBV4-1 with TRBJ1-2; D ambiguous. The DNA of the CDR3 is TGCGCCAGCAGCCGGGGTGGAGGAGCACCTTACACCTTC. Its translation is CASSRGGGAPYTF.